The TCR beta chain under discussion was sequenced for a study of T cells in Graves' hyperthyroidism and ophthalmopathy. Trimming took off 4 bases at V and 5 bases at J, with 12 bases between the two ends. This CDR3 has 13 residues. Germline V lookup: CDR1 SQVTM, CDR2 ANQGSEA. RNA transcripts gave rise to amplified TCR beta CDR3 regions. Researchers ran a first-round RT-PCR on the TCR CDR3 using the HTBI primer set. One entry per CDR3 protein, called by TCRdb with MiXCR from the multiplex PCR reads. The table records roughly 570,000 distinct CDR3 sequences, about 43% of them present only once. This clonotype was observed a handful of times. Criteria for exclusion of patients were uncontrolled infection, other autoimmune disease, pregnancy or lactation.

Sample: peripheral blood or thyroid tissue (not recorded which). The sequence was collected from an adult woman with Graves' disease, either hyperthyroidism or ophthalmopathy (not recorded which). This chain joins TRBV29-1 and TRBJ1-5, with D maybe TRBD1 (6 bases). CDR3 sequence (DNA): TGCAGCGTTGGGACAGCTTGGGATCAGCCCCAGCATTTT. It is translated as CSVGTAWDQPQHF.